This TCR beta chain was sequenced during a study of OX40 agonist ivuxolimab in advanced cancers. About the research overall: People in dose escalation had one of these cancers: hepatocellular carcinoma, melanoma, renal cell or head and neck cancer. Having had anti-PD-1, anti-PD-L1 or anti-CTLA-4 therapy before was allowed, and approximately 40% had some.

The study, taken as a whole, reports: Low clonal expansion, among the lowest seen, marked partial responders at 0.1-3.0 mg/kg. Expanded clones were, on average, more numerous among CD8+ T cells than CD4+.

In the case of this clone: Antigen specificity is unknown.

Profiling relied on immunoSEQ multiplex PCR, and the TCRdb table lists in-frame clones only, not all of them. Altogether around 100,000 clones are present, approximately 89% being singletons, with the ten largest covering about 0.3%. This CDR3 has 14 amino acids. The V end was cut by 3 bases, the J end by 4 bases, with 13 bases between. CDR1 SGDLS and CDR2 YYNGEE come from the germline V gene. The clonotype originates from an adult with an advanced solid tumor such as melanoma, head and neck, liver or kidney cancer. Material: CD4+ or CD8+ T cells sorted from blood, obtained in a trial of the OX40 agonist ivuxolimab. V gene TRBV9 combines with J gene TRBJ1-2, with D hard to call. CDR3 region: CASSAVYAGYGYTF. The CDR3 nucleotides are TGTGCCAGCAGCGCCGTTTACGCCGGCTATGGCTACACCTTC.